The rows below give T cell receptor beta chains drawn from one sample of a study of cytomegalovirus exposure and HLA in healthy donors. Data came from immunoSEQ multiplex PCR; TCRdb stores just in-frame clones and leaves some out. This sample carries about 160,000 clones, roughly four fifths of them seen once, and the ten largest clones take roughly 1.6%. The sequencing sample was made of PBMCs. The receptor set was obtained from a man aged 40-50 years in good health and CMV-seronegative. Both conserved end residues are part of each CDR3. The D gene is left open where the match is weak. Size is stated for part of the rows, as once, few or many counts, or as a class when the clone is expanded.

j_call | d_call | clone_size | v_call | cdr3_nt | cdr3_aa
TRBJ1-2 | . | . | TRBV11-2 | TGTGCCAGCAGCTCTGGACAGACTTATGGCTACACCTTC | CASSSGQTYGYTF
TRBJ2-3 | TRBD2 | . | TRBV6-1 | TGTGCCAGCAGAGACCGACTAGCCGTAGATACGCAGTATTTT | CASRDRLAVDTQYF
TRBJ2-4 | . | few | TRBV2 | TGTGCCAGCAGTGAAATTCCCTGGACAAGGGCCAAAAACATTCAGTACTTC | CASSEIPWTRAKNIQYF
TRBJ2-3 | . | . | TRBV28 | TGTGCCAGCAGTTTACAGGTCAGCACAGATACGCAGTATTTT | CASSLQVSTDTQYF
TRBJ2-1 | . | . | TRBV7-9 | TGTTCCAGCAGCTTATCCGATGAGCAGTTCTTC | CSSSLSDEQFF
TRBJ2-2 | TRBD2 | . | TRBV4-1 | TGCGCCAGCAGCCAGCGGGAGGGCCCCGGGGAGCTGTTTTTT | CASSQREGPGELFF
TRBJ2-1 | . | few | TRBV5-1 | TGCGCCAGCAGTTCCGGGACCGGGGGCAATGAGCAGTTCTTC | CASSSGTGGNEQFF
TRBJ2-2 | TRBD2 | few | TRBV30 | TGTGCCTGGCGGACTAGCGGCTACACCGGGGAGCTGTTTTTT | CAWRTSGYTGELFF
TRBJ2-1 | . | . | TRBV6-6 | TGTGCCAGCAGTTACCCCTCTAGCGAATCGGACAATGAGCAGTTCTTC | CASSYPSSESDNEQFF
TRBJ2-2 | . | . | TRBV27 | TGTGCCAGCATCCGGACAGCGATACATGGCGGGGAGCTGTTTTTT | CASIRTAIHGGELFF
TRBJ2-4 | TRBD1 | . | TRBV7-9 | TGTGCCAGCAGTTGGACAGGGGCAGCCAAAAACAGTCAGTACTTC | CASSWTGAAKNSQYF
TRBJ1-1 | TRBD1 | . | TRBV2 | TGTGCCAGCAAGAGGGGACAGCCCGAAGCTTTCTTT | CASKRGQPEAFF
TRBJ2-7 | TRBD1 | . | TRBV6-6 | TGTGCCAGCAGTATTAGAGGACAGGGGGCCTACGAGCAGTACTTC | CASSIRGQGAYEQYF
TRBJ1-3 | . | few | TRBV6-4 | TGTGCCAGCAGTGACCCCCCAGGAGGGATAGACACCATATATTTT | CASSDPPGGIDTIYF
TRBJ1-5 | TRBD1 | . | TRBV19 | TGTGCCACCAGGACAGGGGATCAGCCCCAGCATTTT | CATRTGDQPQHF
TRBJ2-5 | . | few | TRBV7-6 | TGTGCCAGCAGCTTACCAGGGAGGTACCAAGAGACCCAGTACTTC | CASSLPGRYQETQYF
TRBJ2-5 | TRBD1 | few | TRBV18 | TGTGCCAGCTCACTGGGACAGTTAGAGACCCAGTACTTC | CASSLGQLETQYF
TRBJ1-1 | TRBD1 | . | TRBV6-5 | TGTGCCAGCAGTCAGACAGGGATCACTGAAGCTTTCTTT | CASSQTGITEAFF
TRBJ2-1 | . | few | TRBV7-9 | TGTGCCAGCAGCCCCCTATGGTCCCCAACGGGTTACAATGAGCAGTTCTTC | CASSPLWSPTGYNEQFF
TRBJ2-5 | . | . | TRBV10-3 | TGTGCCACGGGGGGCCCCCAAGAGACCCAGTACTTC | CATGGPQETQYF
TRBJ1-1 | TRBD1 | . | TRBV29-1 | TGCAGCGTTGGAGACAGGGTGATTGAAGCTTTCTTT | CSVGDRVIEAFF
TRBJ2-7 | TRBD1 | . | TRBV5-1 | TGCGCCAGCCGTCCCCGGACAGGGTGGGACGAGCAGTACTTC | CASRPRTGWDEQYF
TRBJ1-1 | . | . | TRBV27 | TGTGCCAGTACGCCAGGAGGGTCCACTGAAGCTTTCTTT | CASTPGGSTEAFF
TRBJ2-1 | TRBD2 | . | TRBV6-1 | TGTGCCAGCAGTGAAGAGGTGGCGGGAGGGTACAATGAGCAGTTCTTC | CASSEEVAGGYNEQFF
TRBJ1-1 | TRBD1 | . | TRBV6-1 | TGTGCCAGCAGAGTGACAGGGTGGAACACTGAAGCTTTCTTT | CASRVTGWNTEAFF
TRBJ1-5 | TRBD1 | . | TRBV18 | TGTGCCAGCTCACTACAGGGGGCAAGCAATCAGCCCCAGCATTTT | CASSLQGASNQPQHF
TRBJ2-1 | TRBD1 | once | TRBV5-1 | TGCGCCAGCAGCTTTGGGCAGGGGGCCTACAATGAGCAGTTCTTC | CASSFGQGAYNEQFF
TRBJ2-5 | TRBD2 | . | TRBV5-1 | TGCGCCAGCAGCTCAATACCTAGCGGGAGGGCAAGAGAGACCCAGTACTTC | CASSSIPSGRARETQYF
TRBJ2-5 | . | . | TRBV6-5 | TGTGCCAGCAGTTTGGGGGGATCAGAGACCCAGTACTTC | CASSLGGSETQYF
TRBJ2-7 | TRBD1 | once | TRBV19 | TGTGCCAGTAGTAGGACAGGCTACGAGCAGTACTTC | CASSRTGYEQYF
TRBJ1-2 | TRBD1 | . | TRBV6-5 | TGTGCCAGCAGCCCAGGGGGTAACTATGGCTACACCTTC | CASSPGGNYGYTF
TRBJ2-7 | TRBD1 | . | TRBV2 | TGTGCCAGCAGTGGGGGACAGGGCCTCCTCATGTTATACGAGCAGTACTTC | CASSGGQGLLMLYEQYF
TRBJ2-7 | TRBD1 | . | TRBV29-1 | TGCAGCGCCAGGGACAGGGGGTACGAGCAGTACTTC | CSARDRGYEQYF
TRBJ2-5 | TRBD1 | . | TRBV5-1 | TGCGCCAGCAGCTTGGGGGGGACAGATGGGGAGACCCAGTACTTC | CASSLGGTDGETQYF
TRBJ2-4 | . | . | TRBV28 | TGTGCCAGCAGTGGGAGCGGCTCAGCCAAAAACAGTCAGTACTTC | CASSGSGSAKNSQYF
TRBJ2-2 | TRBD2 | few | TRBV5-4 | TGTGCCAGCAGCTTGGTAATAGCGGGAGCCCACACCGGGGAGCTGTTTTTT | CASSLVIAGAHTGELFF
TRBJ1-4 | TRBD1 | few | TRBV2 | TGTGCCAGCAGTGAAGCGACAGGGGCGGGCGGAAAACTGTTTTTT | CASSEATGAGGKLFF
TRBJ2-3 | . | . | TRBV7-9 | TGTGCCAGCAGCTCTCGACAGGCCAATGGGACAGATACGCAGTATTTT | CASSSRQANGTDTQYF
TRBJ1-1 | . | few | TRBV10-3 | TGTGCCATCAGTGAGTCGGTGGGACTAAACACTGAAGCTTTCTTT | CAISESVGLNTEAFF
TRBJ1-3 | . | . | TRBV4-1 | TGCGCCAGCAGCCAAGAACCGGGACACATCTCTGGAAACACCATATATTTT | CASSQEPGHISGNTIYF
TRBJ1-2 | TRBD1 | . | TRBV9 | TGTGCCAGCAGCGTAGGACAGGGAAGTTACTATGGCTACACCTTC | CASSVGQGSYYGYTF
TRBJ2-3 | . | . | TRBV29-1 | TGCAGCGTTGAAGGGGCCCCCTTCCACACAGATACGCAGTATTTT | CSVEGAPFHTDTQYF
TRBJ2-5 | TRBD2 | . | TRBV7-9 | TGTTCCAGCAGCTTACCAGGACTAGCGGGACAAGAGACCCAGTACTTC | CSSSLPGLAGQETQYF
TRBJ2-1 | TRBD2 | . | TRBV9 | TGTGCCAGCAGCGGAGGGACTAGCGGGAGGGCCGGGGAGCAGTTCTTC | CASSGGTSGRAGEQFF
TRBJ1-1 | . | . | TRBV5-1 | TGCGCCAGCAGCTTGTCGGTTGGGAGCACTGAAGCTTTCTTT | CASSLSVGSTEAFF
TRBJ1-5 | . | . | TRBV5-8 | TGTGCCAGCAGCTTGGAGGAGGGCCGCCCTCATCAGCCCCAGCATTTT | CASSLEEGRPHQPQHF
TRBJ1-2 | . | few | TRBV19 | TGTGCCAGTAGTCCCCGGGTCCTTGTTAACTATGGCTACACCTTC | CASSPRVLVNYGYTF
TRBJ2-1 | TRBD2 | . | TRBV5-4 | TGTGCCAGCAGCTCCCGGACTAGCGGGAGTAACAATGAGCAGTTCTTC | CASSSRTSGSNNEQFF
TRBJ1-3 | . | once | TRBV18 | TGTGCCAGCTCCCAAGCCCGTGGGAGCTCTGGAAACACCATATATTTT | CASSQARGSSGNTIYF
TRBJ2-5 | . | once | TRBV2 | TGTGCCAGACGTTATAGTCGGGGGGCCGGGGAGACCCAGTACTTC | CARRYSRGAGETQYF
TRBJ2-5 | TRBD2 | . | TRBV5-4 | TGTGCCAGCAGCAGGGGCGGGGGACTAGCCCAAGAGACCCAGTACTTC | CASSRGGGLAQETQYF
TRBJ1-4 | . | . | TRBV29-1 | TGCAGCGTTGAAGAGAGACAGGATGAAAAACTGTTTTTT | CSVEERQDEKLFF
TRBJ1-1 | TRBD1 | few | TRBV7-3 | TGTGCCAGCAGCTTAGGCCAAGGGGGCCAAGGTGAAGCTTTCTTT | CASSLGQGGQGEAFF
TRBJ2-1 | TRBD2 | . | TRBV6-1 | TGTGCCAGCAGTGAAGGAAGACCGAGCGGGAGCTACAATGAGCAGTTCTTC | CASSEGRPSGSYNEQFF
TRBJ2-5 | TRBD1 | few | TRBV27 | TGTGCCAGCAGTTTTGACAGGGAAGAGACCCAGTACTTC | CASSFDREETQYF
TRBJ2-2 | TRBD1 | . | TRBV19 | TGTGCCAGTGAACAGGGGGGGAACACCGGGGAGCTGTTTTTT | CASEQGGNTGELFF
TRBJ2-2 | TRBD2 | . | TRBV6-1 | TGTGCCAGCAGTGAAGCTCTAGCGGGAGTGACCGGGGAGCTGTTTTTT | CASSEALAGVTGELFF